Below, 4 T cell receptor beta chains from the same sample are listed, as sequenced in a study of T cell therapy after organ transplantation. Produced via immunoSEQ multiplex PCR; TCRdb's table is partial and in-frame only. The sample records 45,000 to 60,000 clones, about 94% being singletons. Their specific antigens are unknown. Material: CD8+ T cells from blood, obtained before autologous CMV-specific T cell therapy. Receptors originate from a human patient who had received a solid organ transplant and had CMV disease.

The chain combines TRBV11-2 with TRBJ1-5, with D perhaps TRBD1 (6 bases). V lost 0 bases, J lost 7 bases, and 13 bases lay in between. The CDR3 length is 15 residues. Germline lookup yields CDR1 SGHAT and CDR2 FQNNGV. The CDR3 DNA sequence: TGTGCCAGCAGCTTAGATTGGGGGGGCTCGCAGCCCCAGCATTTT. This gives the protein CASSLDWGGSQPQHF. Complete variable domain (other parts from reference TRBV11-2 and TRBJ1-5): EAGVAQSPRYKIIEKRQSVAFWCNPISGHATLYWYQQILGQGPKLLIQFQNNGVVDDSQLPKDRFSAERLKGVDSTLKIQPAKLEDSAVYLCASSLDWGGSQPQHFGDGTRLSIL.

CDR3 bases: TGTGCCAGCAGCTTGGGGCCGGGCTATGGCTACACCTTC. Translating gives CASSLGPGYGYTF. The rearrangement uses TRBV5-4 and TRBJ1-2; D uncertain. The CDR3 is 13 amino acids. V was pared by 0 bases and J by 4 bases, with 7 bases between. CDR1 SGHNT and CDR2 YYREEE come from the germline V gene (reference sequence). Complete variable domain (other parts from reference TRBV5-4 and TRBJ1-2): ETGVTQSPTHLIKTRGQQVTLRCSSQSGHNTVSWYQQALGQGPQFIFQYYREEENGRGNFPPRFSGLQFPNYSSELNVNALELDDSALYLCASSLGPGYGYTFGSGTRLTVV.

The V gene is TRBV11-3, the J gene TRBJ2-3; tentatively, D is TRBD2 (6 bases). The CDR3 covers 13 residues. Germline lookup yields CDR1 SGHNT and CDR2 YENEEA. Trimming left V 2 bases short and J 4 bases short, with 7 bases between. CDR3 sequence: CASSLPGADTQYF. CDR3 nucleotide sequence: TGTGCCAGCAGCTTACCGGGGGCAGATACGCAGTATTTT.

Only one count was recorded for this clone. The rearrangement joins TRBV29-1 to TRBJ2-7; tentatively, D is TRBD1 (6 bases). Looked up from germline, CDR1 is SQVTM and CDR2 is ANQGSEA. CDR3 length: 12 residues. Between the trimmed V and J ends, which lost 4 bases and 3 bases, there was a span of 10 bases. The CDR3 nucleotides read TGCAGCGTTGTGGGACACGACTACGAGCAGTACTTC. Translated: CSVVGHDYEQYF.